The sequence of this T cell receptor (beta chain) was determined in a study of T cells in Graves' hyperthyroidism and ophthalmopathy (dated by TCRdb to about 2019). Context from the whole study: Peripheral blood samples were taken at the time of initial diagnosis, prior to any treatment. The roughly 100 discovery patients were randomly divided into training and test sets at a 7:3 ratio. Following sampling, methimazole starting at 30 mg daily was given to hyperthyroidism patients, and high-dose intravenous methylprednisolone was given to ophthalmopathy patients. TCR Vbeta CDR3 sequencing of 120 to 150 peripheral blood samples (43 ophthalmopathy, approximately 80 hyperthyroidism and roughly 17 progressor patients) is reported in the paper. The study also compared thyroid tissue and blood T-cell repertoires from five or six Graves' hyperthyroidism patients. A discovery cohort of fewer than 110 patients, approximately 45 with Graves' ophthalmopathy and about 60 with stable Graves' hyperthyroidism, was used to find distinguishing TCR V-J signatures. Prospective prediction of ophthalmopathy was tested in an independent validation cohort consisting of about 19 hyperthyroidism patients and 15 or so patients who later progressed to ophthalmopathy.

Remarks on this clonotype: What antigen it recognizes has not been identified. It has no much larger one-base neighbor in the sample; base qualities were not kept.

The TCR beta CDR3 regions were amplified from RNA transcripts. For the first round of RT-PCR on the TCR CDR3, the HTBI primer set was used together with the Qiagen OneStep RT-PCR kit. The libraries were constructed in a second round of multiplex PCR and then size-selected and purified. The libraries were sequenced on an Illumina HiSeq2000 using paired-end 100 bp reads. Concerning the study's data processing: Raw data were processed with SOAPnuke, discarding reads with adapters, uncalled bases, mean Phred below 15, or no exact constant-primer or identifier match. COPE v1.2.5 was used to merge high-quality paired reads, and clonotypes were defined as unique nucleotide sequences. MiTCR v1.1 was used to align the clonotypes against IMGT TRBV, TRBD and TRBJ reference segments. The analysis included only V-J combinations with a frequency above 0.0001, which together covered 99% to 99.2% of the repertoires. A TCS score was defined as the ratio between F50 (clonal expansion) and ExV (chaos), using BLOSUM62-based TCRdist between CDR3 peptides within each V-J. Welch's t-statistics and random forest reduced 514 V-J features to about 13, which were used in a naive Bayes classifier (R e1071). In-frame beta chains were kept once TCRdb had trimmed the public reads at Q25 with fastp and called clones with MiXCR. Rows merge per CDR3 protein into single entries with the most common DNA and genes. These V and J calls originate from TCRdb's pipeline instead of the authors' own analysis. This sample lists about 200,000 distinct CDR3 sequences; about a sixth were detected once. 50% of the sample belongs to the ten largest clones.

Stable Graves' hyperthyroidism was defined as no progression to ophthalmopathy during 18 months of follow-up. Hyperthyroidism patients were newly diagnosed, had a disease duration of under 2 months, and were aged 18 to 65 years. Any patient with an uncontrolled infection, another autoimmune disease, pregnancy or lactation was excluded. Clinical symptoms, serum thyroxine and TRAb, thyroid ultrasound, and orbital computed tomography formed the basis for the diagnoses. Ficoll-Paque density gradient centrifugation was used to isolate PBMCs from 9.5 to 10 ml of fresh peripheral blood. Total RNA was extracted with Trizol reagent, and quality was checked on an Agilent 2100 Bioanalyzer. CDR1 and CDR2, looked up from the germline V gene (reference sequence), are LGHDT and YNNKEL. V loses 7 bases at its end and J loses 7 bases; junction bases beyond the gene matches: 5. The CDR3 runs 14 residues from the cysteine to the phenylalanine. Here the CDR3 DNA is all that survives: 42 bases in frame from base 1.

Study-wide conclusions, independent of this receptor: In validation, the model predicted progression to ophthalmopathy with approximately 71% sensitivity and 72% to 85% specificity, a median of around six months before onset. Blood samples also contained most of the expanded thyroid clonotypes (frequency above 0.001), which suggests that blood repertoires may reflect thyroid immune responses. A model built on a 13 V-J signature distinguished ophthalmopathy from stable hyperthyroidism, reaching 85% to 90% sensitivity and approximately 81% specificity in cross-validation and 80%/75% in testing. No statistical method was used to fix the sample size in advance, and group allocation was not hidden from the investigators.

The source of this sequence is a man aged 50-60 years with Graves' hyperthyroidism. The chain was built from TRBV3-1 and TRBJ2-1; 12 middle bases align to TRBD2. Sequencing used blood. CDR3 loop: CASTLAGGPNEQFF. The DNA reads as follows: TGTGCCAGCACCCTAGCGGGAGGGCCGAATGAGCAGTTCTTC.